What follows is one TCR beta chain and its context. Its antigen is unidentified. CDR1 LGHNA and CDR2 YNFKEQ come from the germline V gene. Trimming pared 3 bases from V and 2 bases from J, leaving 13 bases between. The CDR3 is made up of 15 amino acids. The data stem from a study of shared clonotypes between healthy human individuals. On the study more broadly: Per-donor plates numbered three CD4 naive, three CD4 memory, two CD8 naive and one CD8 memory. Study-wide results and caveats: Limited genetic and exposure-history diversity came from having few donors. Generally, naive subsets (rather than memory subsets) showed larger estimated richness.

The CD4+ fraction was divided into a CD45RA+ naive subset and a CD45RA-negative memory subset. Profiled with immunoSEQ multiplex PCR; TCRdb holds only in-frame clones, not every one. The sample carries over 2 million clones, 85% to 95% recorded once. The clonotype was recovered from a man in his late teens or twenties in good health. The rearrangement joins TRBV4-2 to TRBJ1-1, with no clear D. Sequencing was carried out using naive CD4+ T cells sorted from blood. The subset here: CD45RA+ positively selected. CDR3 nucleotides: TGTGCCAGCAGCCAGGATCCGGGGATTAACACTGAAGCTTTCTTT. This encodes CASSQDPGINTEAFF.